These 19 T cell receptor beta chains originate from one sample sequenced in a study of a mutant IDH1 vaccine in newly diagnosed glioma. The method was immunoSEQ multiplex PCR; TCRdb's version includes in-frame clones alone and lacks a portion of them. The sample has tens of thousands of clones, 84% seen once. The time point denotes: week 23, last vaccination. Every vaccine dose comprised 300 ug of mutant IDH1 20-mer peptide plus topical imiquimod. These receptors' targets are unknown. Sequenced material: PBMCs, taken from a glioma patient whose treatment included an IDH1 peptide vaccine. The receptors were gathered from a man younger than 30 with glioma.

Only one count was recorded for this clone. This chain joins TRBV11-2 and TRBJ1-2; D gene uncertain. V lost 0 bases and J lost 5, with 16 bases in between. This CDR3 contains 16 residues. Germline assignment: CDR1 SGHAT and CDR2 FQNNGV. CDR3 residues: CASSLDGVAWPYGYTF. The CDR3, as DNA: TGTGCCAGCAGCTTAGATGGTGTGGCATGGCCATATGGCTACACCTTC.

A single count supports this clone. The V gene is TRBV29-1, the J gene TRBJ2-3; D ambiguous. This CDR3 comprises 13 residues. Germline CDR1 and CDR2: SQVTM and ANQGSEA. V was clipped by 0 bases and J by 3 bases, with 7 bases between them. The CDR3 DNA sequence: TGCAGCGTTGAAGACGCGTCAACAGATACGCAGTATTTT. This translates into CSVEDASTDTQYF.

The chain carries TRBV27 and TRBJ1-1; D not resolved. Trimming stripped 2 bases from V and 6 bases from J, with 10 bases between. The CDR3 runs to 13 residues. Germline V gives CDR1 MNHEY, CDR2 SMNVEV (reference sequence). The CDR3: CASSLGTRAEAFF. The CDR3 DNA reads TGTGCCAGCAGTTTAGGAACTCGGGCTGAAGCTTTCTTT.

The V and J genes are TRBV7-8 and TRBJ2-7; possibly TRBD1 for D (5 bases). V was cut by 5 bases and J by 7 bases, with 24 bases left in between. Germline loops: CDR1 SGHVS, CDR2 FQNEAQ. This CDR3 contains 16 residues. CDR3 in amino acids: CASSPGSSRRLREQYF. CDR3 coding DNA: TGTGCCAGCAGCCCAGGGTCTTCGAGGCGTTTGAGGGAGCAGTACTTC.

The sample holds a few counts of this clone. The V and J genes are TRBV28 and TRBJ1-1; D is ambiguous. The germline V and J ends were trimmed by 3 bases and 1 base, with 6 bases remaining between them. Looked up from germline, CDR1 is MDHEN and CDR2 is SYDVKM. CDR3 length: 13 residues. Here the CDR3 reads CASSFPQNTEAFF. Here the CDR3 DNA reads TGTGCCAGCAGTTTTCCCCAGAACACTGAAGCTTTCTTT.

This clone came up a few times. The chain uses TRBV29-1 and TRBJ1-5; 7 nucleotides match TRBD1. The V gene's germline CDR1 is SQVTM and CDR2 ANQGSEA. J was trimmed by 4 bases and V by 5 bases; bases with no gene match: 8. The CDR3 covers 14 residues. CDR3 region: CSVSEQGLNQPQHF. CDR3 sequence (DNA): TGCAGCGTTTCGGAACAGGGGTTGAATCAGCCCCAGCATTTT. The full variable domain, in which reference TRBV29-1 and TRBJ1-5 provide the parts outside the CDR3, is SAVISQKPSRDICQRGTSLTIQCQVDSQVTMMFWYRQQPGQSLTLIATANQGSEATYESGFVIDKFPISRPNLTFSTLTVSNMSPEDSSIYLCSVSEQGLNQPQHFGDGTRLSIL.

The chain combines TRBV9 with TRBJ2-1; perhaps TRBD1 as D (5 bases). This CDR3 is built from 17 residues. V gave up 3 bases and J gave up 6 bases, with 22 bases separating them. Germline loops: CDR1 SGDLS, CDR2 YYNGEE. CDR3 bases: TGTGCCAGCAGCGCCTCCTCGGCAGGGCCACTTGGCAATGAGCAGTTCTTC. The encoded protein is CASSASSAGPLGNEQFF.

This chain links TRBV18 with TRBJ1-2; D uncertain. CDR3 length: 13 amino acids. V shed 5 bases and J shed 12 bases, with 19 bases lying between them. Germline V lookup: CDR1 KGHSH, CDR2 LQKENI. In DNA form, the CDR3 reads TGTGCCAGCTCATCCGAACTAGACAACCTTAACACCTTC. Encoded protein: CASSSELDNLNTF.

This chain links TRBV15 with TRBJ2-5; D remains ambiguous. The germline gives CDR1 LNHNV, CDR2 YYDKDF (reference sequence). This CDR3 contains 12 residues. Trimming pared 0 bases from V and 7 bases from J, leaving 6 bases between. The CDR3 DNA sequence: TGTGCCACCAGCAGAGATTGGGGGACCCAGTACTTC. It codes for CATSRDWGTQYF.

The chain combines TRBV6-8 with TRBJ2-7, with no clear D. Trimming cost V 5 bases and J 0 bases, with 11 bases left between them. Looked up from germline, CDR1 is MNHGY and CDR2 is SAAAGT. The CDR3 is 14 residues long. CDR3 nucleotide sequence: TGTGCCAGCAGTCCGGTCCCTCGCTCCTACGAGCAGTACTTC. Its protein product is CASSPVPRSYEQYF.

The rearrangement joins TRBV5-6 to TRBJ2-7; TRBD1 is a possible D gene (5 bases). CDR3 length: 17 amino acids. The germline V gene has CDR1 SGHDT and CDR2 YYEEEE. V dropped 0 bases and J dropped 2 bases, with 18 bases sitting between them. DNA of the CDR3: TGTGCCAGCAGCTTGGGGGGCAGGGATTTAACGCCCTACGAGCAGTACTTC. Its protein is CASSLGGRDLTPYEQYF.

This sequence joins TRBV29-1 and TRBJ2-3; 12 bases match TRBD2. Germline assignment: CDR1 SQVTM and CDR2 ANQGSEA. The ends lost 2 bases at V and 5 bases at J; junction bases unmatched: 8. The CDR3 contains 16 residues. CDR3 in amino acids: CSVERTSGIFVDTQYF. CDR3 coding DNA: TGCAGCGTTGAAAGGACTAGCGGGATATTCGTAGATACGCAGTATTTT.

This chain connects TRBV18 to TRBJ2-6; D gene ambiguous. CDR1 and CDR2 from the germline V gene are KGHSH and LQKENI. Trimming pared 8 bases from V and 6 bases from J, leaving 5 bases between. The CDR3 spans 11 residues. The chain's CDR3 is CASQQANVLTF. The CDR3 DNA reads as TGTGCCAGCCAGCAGGCCAACGTCCTGACTTTC.

The chain carries TRBV15 and TRBJ2-1; D is possibly TRBD2 (6 bases). V was clipped by 4 bases and J by 8 bases, with 21 bases between them. The CDR3 consists of 16 residues. Per germline, CDR1 LNHNV and CDR2 YYDKDF (reference sequence). CDR3 in amino acids: CATSKRLGTASDEQFF. CDR3 coding DNA: TGTGCCACCAGCAAGAGATTAGGGACGGCTAGCGATGAGCAGTTCTTC.

The chain combines TRBV7-9 with TRBJ2-7; D unresolved. The CDR3 is 11 amino acids. Trimming removed 5 bases from V and 1 base from J, with 3 bases in between. Germline V lookup: CDR1 SEHNR, CDR2 FQNEAQ (reference sequence). CDR3 protein: CASSLSYEQYF. In DNA, the CDR3 is TGTGCCAGCAGCCTATCCTACGAGCAGTACTTC.

The chain employs TRBV9 and TRBJ1-4, with 7 bases lining up with TRBD1. The CDR3 sequence is 15 residues long. The germline gives CDR1 SGDLS, CDR2 YYNGEE. V trimming: 1 base; J trimming: 3 bases; junction bases outside the gene matches: 3. CDR3 nucleotides: TGTGCCAGCAGCGTACTCGGGACAGCTAATGAAAAACTGTTTTTT. Translating it yields CASSVLGTANEKLFF.

V and J are TRBV18 and TRBJ1-5, with D uncertain. From germline, CDR1 is KGHSH and CDR2 LQKENI. Deletions cut 4 bases from V and 0 bases from J, with 13 bases between. There are 16 residues in the CDR3. This CDR3 is CASSLETDYSNQPQHF. In DNA form, the CDR3 reads TGTGCCAGCTCACTGGAGACCGATTATAGCAATCAGCCCCAGCATTTT.

This clone appeared a few times. The rearrangement uses TRBV4-1 and TRBJ2-1, with 7 bases aligning to TRBD2. The CDR3 runs 15 residues. The germline gives CDR1 MGHRA, CDR2 YSYEKL. J lost 10 bases, V lost 4 bases, and 13 bases had no gene match. The CDR3 bases are TGCGCCAGCAGCCGGACTAGAGGGTTGGAGAGGGAGCAGTTCTTC. This codes for CASSRTRGLEREQFF.

CDR3 sequence reads: CASSLGGRDEQYF. Here the CDR3 DNA reads TGTGCCAGCAGCTTAGGGGGCCGGGACGAGCAGTACTTC. The genes are TRBV7-2 and TRBJ2-7; perhaps TRBD1 as D (5 bases). CDR1 and CDR2 from the germline V gene are SGHTA and FQGNSA. The CDR3 consists of 13 residues. Between the trimmed V and J ends, which lost 1 base and 5 bases, there was a span of 9 bases.